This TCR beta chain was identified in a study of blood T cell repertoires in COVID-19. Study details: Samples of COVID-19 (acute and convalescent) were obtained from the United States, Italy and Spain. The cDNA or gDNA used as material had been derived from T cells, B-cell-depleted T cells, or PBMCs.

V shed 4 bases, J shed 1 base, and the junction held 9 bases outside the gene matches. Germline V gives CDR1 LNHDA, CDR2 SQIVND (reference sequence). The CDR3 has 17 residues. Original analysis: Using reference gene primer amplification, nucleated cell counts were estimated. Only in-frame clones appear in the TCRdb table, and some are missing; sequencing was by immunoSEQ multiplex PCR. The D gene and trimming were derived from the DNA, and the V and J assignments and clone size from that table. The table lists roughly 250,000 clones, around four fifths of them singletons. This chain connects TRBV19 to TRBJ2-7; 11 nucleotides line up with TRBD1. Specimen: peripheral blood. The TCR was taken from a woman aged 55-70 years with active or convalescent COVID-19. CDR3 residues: CASSSRDRGRFSYEQYF. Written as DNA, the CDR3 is TGTGCCAGTAGTAGCCGGGACAGGGGGAGATTTTCCTACGAGCAGTACTTC.